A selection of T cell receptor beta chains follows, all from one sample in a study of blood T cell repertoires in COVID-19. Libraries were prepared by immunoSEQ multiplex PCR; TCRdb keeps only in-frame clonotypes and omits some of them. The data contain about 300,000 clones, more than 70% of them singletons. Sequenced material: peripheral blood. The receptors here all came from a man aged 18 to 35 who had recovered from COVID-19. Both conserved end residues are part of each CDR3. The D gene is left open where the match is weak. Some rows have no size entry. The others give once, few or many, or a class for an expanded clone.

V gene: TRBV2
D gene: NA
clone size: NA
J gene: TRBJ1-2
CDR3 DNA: TGTGCCACCGCTCCCAGGGTTGGTGGCTACACCTTC
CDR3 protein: CATAPRVGGYTF

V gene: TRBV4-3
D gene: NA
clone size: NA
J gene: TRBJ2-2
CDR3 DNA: TGCGCCAGCAGCCAAGTTTCGGGCACCGGGGAGCTGTTTTTT
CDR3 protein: CASSQVSGTGELFF

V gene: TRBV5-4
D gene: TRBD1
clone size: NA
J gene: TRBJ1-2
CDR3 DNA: TGTGCCAGCAGCTTGGGGACAGGCCTTAGCTATGGCTACACCTTC
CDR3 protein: CASSLGTGLSYGYTF

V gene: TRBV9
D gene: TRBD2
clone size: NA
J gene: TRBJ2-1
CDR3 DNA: TGTGCCAGCAGCGTCGATCCTAGCGGAGGGAGGGATTTGCAGTTCTTC
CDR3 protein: CASSVDPSGGRDLQFF

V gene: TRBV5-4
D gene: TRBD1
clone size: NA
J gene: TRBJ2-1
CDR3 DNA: TGTGCCAGCAGCCGGGGACAGGGGGAGGGCAATGAGCAGTTCTTC
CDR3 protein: CASSRGQGEGNEQFF

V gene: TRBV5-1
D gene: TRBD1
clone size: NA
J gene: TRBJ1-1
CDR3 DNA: TGCGCCAGCAGCTCCGGACAGGGGACCACTGAAGCTTTCTTT
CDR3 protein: CASSSGQGTTEAFF

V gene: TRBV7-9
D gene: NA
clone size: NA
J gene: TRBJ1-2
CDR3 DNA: TGTGCCAGCAGCCCGACCCCGACTGGGAACTATGGCTACACCTTC
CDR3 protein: CASSPTPTGNYGYTF

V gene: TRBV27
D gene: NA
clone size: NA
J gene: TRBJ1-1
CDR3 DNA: TGTGCCAGCAGGCATGGAGCCGGAGGAGCTTTCTTT
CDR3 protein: CASRHGAGGAFF

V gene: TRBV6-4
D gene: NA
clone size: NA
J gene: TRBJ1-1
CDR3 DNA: TGTGCCAGCAGTGCCCGGGTAAACACTGAAGCTTTCTTT
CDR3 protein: CASSARVNTEAFF

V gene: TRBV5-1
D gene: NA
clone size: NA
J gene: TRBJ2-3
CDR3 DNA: TGCGCCAGCAGCCGTGCTTCAGGGAACCCTAGCACAGATACGCAGTATTTT
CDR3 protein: CASSRASGNPSTDTQYF

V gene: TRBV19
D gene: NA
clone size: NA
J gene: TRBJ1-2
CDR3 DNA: TGTGCCAGTAGTATAGATCACCAGGGGAGTCGGGGCTACACCTTC
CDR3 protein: CASSIDHQGSRGYTF

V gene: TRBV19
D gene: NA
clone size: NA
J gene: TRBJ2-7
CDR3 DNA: TGTGCCAGTAGCCCTGCCCCAGGGATTTCCTACGAGCAGTACTTC
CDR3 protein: CASSPAPGISYEQYF

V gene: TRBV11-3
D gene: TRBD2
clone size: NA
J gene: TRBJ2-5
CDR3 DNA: TGTGCCAGCAGCTTCGGAGCGGGGGGCCAAGAGACCCAGTACTTC
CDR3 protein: CASSFGAGGQETQYF

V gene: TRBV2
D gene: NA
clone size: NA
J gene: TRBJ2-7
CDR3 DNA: TGTGCCAGCAAGTTCCCAGGGGAATCCCCCTACGAGCAGTACTTC
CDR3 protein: CASKFPGESPYEQYF

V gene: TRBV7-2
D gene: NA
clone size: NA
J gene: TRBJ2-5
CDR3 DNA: TGTGCCAGCAGCTTAGTGAGGGCTGAGAGGGAGACCCAGTACTTC
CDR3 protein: CASSLVRAERETQYF

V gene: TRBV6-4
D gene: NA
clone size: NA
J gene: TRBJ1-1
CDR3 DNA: TGTGCCAGCAGTGAGATGGCGAACACTGAAGCTTTCTTT
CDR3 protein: CASSEMANTEAFF

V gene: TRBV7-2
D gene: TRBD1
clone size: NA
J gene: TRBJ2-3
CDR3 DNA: TGTGCCAGCAGCTTAGTTGTGACAGGGATGGTTACAGATACGCAGTATTTT
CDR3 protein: CASSLVVTGMVTDTQYF

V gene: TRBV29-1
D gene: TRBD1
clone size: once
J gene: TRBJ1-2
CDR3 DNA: TGCAGCGTTGCGGTACAGGGGAGCTATGGCTACACCTTC
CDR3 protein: CSVAVQGSYGYTF

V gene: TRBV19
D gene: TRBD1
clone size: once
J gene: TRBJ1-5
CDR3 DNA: TGTGCCAGTAGTGAACAGGGGACGGGTAATCAGCCCCAGCATTTT
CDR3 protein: CASSEQGTGNQPQHF

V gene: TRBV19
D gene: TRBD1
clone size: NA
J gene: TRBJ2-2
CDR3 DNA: TGTGCCAGTAGTATAACAGGGGGAACTGGCGCGAACACCGGGGAGCTGTTTTTT
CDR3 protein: CASSITGGTGANTGELFF

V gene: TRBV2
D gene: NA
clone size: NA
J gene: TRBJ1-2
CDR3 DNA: TGTGCCAGCAGCGCCCTGGCACAGAGGGATGGCTACACCTTC
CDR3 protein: CASSALAQRDGYTF

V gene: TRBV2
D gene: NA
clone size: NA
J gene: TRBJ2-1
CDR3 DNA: TGTGCCAGCAGGGCAGGTGAGCAGTTCTTC
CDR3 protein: CASRAGEQFF

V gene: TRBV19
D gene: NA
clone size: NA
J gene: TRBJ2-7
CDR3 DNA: TGTGCCACCTCGGCCGGTGGAGGGGGCGGGTTGGAGCAGTACTTC
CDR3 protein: CATSAGGGGGLEQYF

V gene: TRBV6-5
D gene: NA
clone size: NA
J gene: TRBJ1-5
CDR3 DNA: TGTGCCAGCAGTTACGGCCGGGGAGGTAGCAATCAGCCCCAGCATTTT
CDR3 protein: CASSYGRGGSNQPQHF

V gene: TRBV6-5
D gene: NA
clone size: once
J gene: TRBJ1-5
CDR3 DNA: TGTGCCAGCAGTCCAGATAGCAATCAGCCCCAGCATTTT
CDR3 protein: CASSPDSNQPQHF

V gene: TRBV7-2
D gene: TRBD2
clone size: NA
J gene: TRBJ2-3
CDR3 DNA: TGTGCCAGCAGCTTGGTTGGCTTGGCGGGGGGGGCCCCAGATACGCAGTATTTT
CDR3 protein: CASSLVGLAGGAPDTQYF

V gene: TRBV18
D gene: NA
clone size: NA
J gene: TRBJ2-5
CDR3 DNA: TGTGCCAGCTCACCAGGTCAGGTTGAGACCCAGTACTTC
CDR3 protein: CASSPGQVETQYF

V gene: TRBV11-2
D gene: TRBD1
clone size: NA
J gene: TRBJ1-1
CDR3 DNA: TGTGCCAGCAGCCTACAGGGGTACACTGAAGCTTTCTTT
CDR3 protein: CASSLQGYTEAFF

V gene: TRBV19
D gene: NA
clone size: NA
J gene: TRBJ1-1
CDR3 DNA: TGTGCCAGTAGTATCCTTCGCCACGGGACAAGGAACACTGAAGCTTTCTTT
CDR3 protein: CASSILRHGTRNTEAFF

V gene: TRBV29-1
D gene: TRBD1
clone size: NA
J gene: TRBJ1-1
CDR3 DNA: TGCAGCGTAGGGACAGGGGAACCCACTGAAGCTTTCTTT
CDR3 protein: CSVGTGEPTEAFF

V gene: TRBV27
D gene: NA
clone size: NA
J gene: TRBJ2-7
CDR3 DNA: TGTGCCAGCAGAAACAGGGGGGGAGGCTACGAGCAGTACTTC
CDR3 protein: CASRNRGGGYEQYF

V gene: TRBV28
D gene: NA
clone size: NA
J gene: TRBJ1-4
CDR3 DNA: TGTGCCAGCAGTCCTTTCGGGGGAAGGGAAAAACTGTTTTTT
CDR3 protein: CASSPFGGREKLFF

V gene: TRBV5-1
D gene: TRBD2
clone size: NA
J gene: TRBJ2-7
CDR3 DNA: TGCGCCAGCAGCTTGGCAGCGGGAAGTTTGGGCTACGAGCAGTACTTC
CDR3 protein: CASSLAAGSLGYEQYF

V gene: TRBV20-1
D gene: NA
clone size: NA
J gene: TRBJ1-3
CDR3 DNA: TGCAGTGCTAGTTTAGTGGGAAACACCATATATTTT
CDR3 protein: CSASLVGNTIYF

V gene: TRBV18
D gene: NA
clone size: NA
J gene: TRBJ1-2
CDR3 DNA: TGTGCCAGCTCACCATTAGACGCCCGGGGATATGGCTACACCTTC
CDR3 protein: CASSPLDARGYGYTF

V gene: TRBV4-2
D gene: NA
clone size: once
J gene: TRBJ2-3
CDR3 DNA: TGTGCCAGCAGCCAAACCTGGGGGGGCGGGGGCACAGATACGCAGTATTTT
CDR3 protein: CASSQTWGGGGTDTQYF

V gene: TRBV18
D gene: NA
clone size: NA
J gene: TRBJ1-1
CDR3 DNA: TGTGCCAGCTCACCTGACACCATGAACACTGAAGCTTTCTTT
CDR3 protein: CASSPDTMNTEAFF

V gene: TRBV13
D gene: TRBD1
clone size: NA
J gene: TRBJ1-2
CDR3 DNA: TGTGCCAGCAGCCCTCTCCAGGGGGCCGAGGTTGATGGCTACACCTTC
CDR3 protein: CASSPLQGAEVDGYTF

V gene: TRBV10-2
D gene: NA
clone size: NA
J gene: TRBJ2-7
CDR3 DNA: TGCGCCAGCAGTGGCCAGGGGTTCTCCTACGAGCAGTACTTC
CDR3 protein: CASSGQGFSYEQYF

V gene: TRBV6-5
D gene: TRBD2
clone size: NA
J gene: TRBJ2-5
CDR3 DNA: TGTGCCAGCAGCGGAACTAGCGGGGGTCAGGAGACCCAGTACTTC
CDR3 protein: CASSGTSGGQETQYF

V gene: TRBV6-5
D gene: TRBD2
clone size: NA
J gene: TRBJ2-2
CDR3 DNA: TGTGCCAGCACCCCCGGGGGGGGTGGCGGGGAGCTGTTTTTT
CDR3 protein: CASTPGGGGGELFF

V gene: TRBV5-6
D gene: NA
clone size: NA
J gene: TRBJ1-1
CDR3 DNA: TGTGCCAGCAGCTTGTACGGGATAGGGAACACTGAAGCTTTCTTT
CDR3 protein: CASSLYGIGNTEAFF

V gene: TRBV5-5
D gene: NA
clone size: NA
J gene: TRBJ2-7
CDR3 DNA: TGTGCCAGCAGCTTAAGGGGGTTCGAGCAGTACTTC
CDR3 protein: CASSLRGFEQYF

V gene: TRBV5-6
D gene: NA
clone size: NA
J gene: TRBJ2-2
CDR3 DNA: TGTGCCAGCAGCCCCCTCGGGCTGGGGGGGCCAAAGGAGCTGTTTTTT
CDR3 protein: CASSPLGLGGPKELFF

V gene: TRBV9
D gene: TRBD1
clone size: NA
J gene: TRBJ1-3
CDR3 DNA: TGTGCCAGCAGCGCGAGGACAGGGGGAAACACCATATATTTT
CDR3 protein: CASSARTGGNTIYF

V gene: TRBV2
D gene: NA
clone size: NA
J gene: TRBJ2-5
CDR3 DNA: TGTGCCAGCATCAGGTGGGAGACAGGACCATTCGAGACCCAGTACTTC
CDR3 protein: CASIRWETGPFETQYF

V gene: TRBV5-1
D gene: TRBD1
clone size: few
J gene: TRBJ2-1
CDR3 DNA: TGCGCCAGCAGCTTGGGGCAGGGGGCGAGTGAGCAGTTCTTC
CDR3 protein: CASSLGQGASEQFF

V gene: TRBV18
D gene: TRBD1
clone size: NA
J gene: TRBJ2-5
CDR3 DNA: TGTGCCAGCTCACCACCGTTAGGACAGGGCCCGCAAGAGACCCAGTACTTC
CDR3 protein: CASSPPLGQGPQETQYF

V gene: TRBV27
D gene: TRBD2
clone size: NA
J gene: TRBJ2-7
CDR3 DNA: TGTGCCAGCGGCCGGGAGGTTTACTACGAGCAGTACTTC
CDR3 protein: CASGREVYYEQYF

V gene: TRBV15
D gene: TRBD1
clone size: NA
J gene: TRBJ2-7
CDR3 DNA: TGTGCCACCAGCAGACCGGGACAGGGAGCCTACGAGCAGTACTTC
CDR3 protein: CATSRPGQGAYEQYF

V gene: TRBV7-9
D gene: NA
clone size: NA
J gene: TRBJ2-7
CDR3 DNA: TGTGCCAGCAGCTCAAACGTAGACGAGCAGTACTTC
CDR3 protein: CASSSNVDEQYF

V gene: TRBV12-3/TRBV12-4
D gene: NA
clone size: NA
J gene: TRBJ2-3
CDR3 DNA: TGTGCCAGCAGTGTAAGCCGGGACTGGCAGTATTTT
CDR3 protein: CASSVSRDWQYF

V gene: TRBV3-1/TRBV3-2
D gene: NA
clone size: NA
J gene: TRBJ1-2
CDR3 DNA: TGTGCCAGCAGCCTAGGGCGGGATGGGTATGGCTACACCTTC
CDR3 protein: CASSLGRDGYGYTF

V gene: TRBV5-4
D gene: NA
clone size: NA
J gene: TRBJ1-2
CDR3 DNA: TGTGCCAGCAGCTTGGCCACGGGGAACTATGGCTACACCTTC
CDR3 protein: CASSLATGNYGYTF

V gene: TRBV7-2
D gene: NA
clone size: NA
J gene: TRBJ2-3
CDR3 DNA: TGTGCCAGCAGCTTAGAGGGCCAGGGATTTGGCACAGATACGCAGTATTTT
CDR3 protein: CASSLEGQGFGTDTQYF

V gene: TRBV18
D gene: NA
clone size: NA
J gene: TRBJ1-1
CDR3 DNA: TGTGCCAGCTCACGTCAGTCTTTGAACACTGAAGCTTTCTTT
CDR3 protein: CASSRQSLNTEAFF

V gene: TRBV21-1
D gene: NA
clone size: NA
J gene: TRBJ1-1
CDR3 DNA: TGTGCCAGCAGCTCTTGGGAGGCGAACACTGAAGCTTTCTTT
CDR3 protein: CASSSWEANTEAFF

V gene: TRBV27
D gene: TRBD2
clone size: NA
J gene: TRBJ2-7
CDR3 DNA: TGTGCCAGCAGTTTATTCGGGGGGAACTCCTACGAGCAGTACTTC
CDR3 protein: CASSLFGGNSYEQYF

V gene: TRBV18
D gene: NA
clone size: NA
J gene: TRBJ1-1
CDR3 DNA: TGTGCCAGCTCACCAACGGGTGACACTGAAGCTTTCTTT
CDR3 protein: CASSPTGDTEAFF

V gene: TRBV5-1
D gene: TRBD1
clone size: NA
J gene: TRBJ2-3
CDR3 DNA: TGCGCCAGCAGCTCGAGACAGGGAAGCACAGATACGCAGTATTTT
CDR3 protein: CASSSRQGSTDTQYF